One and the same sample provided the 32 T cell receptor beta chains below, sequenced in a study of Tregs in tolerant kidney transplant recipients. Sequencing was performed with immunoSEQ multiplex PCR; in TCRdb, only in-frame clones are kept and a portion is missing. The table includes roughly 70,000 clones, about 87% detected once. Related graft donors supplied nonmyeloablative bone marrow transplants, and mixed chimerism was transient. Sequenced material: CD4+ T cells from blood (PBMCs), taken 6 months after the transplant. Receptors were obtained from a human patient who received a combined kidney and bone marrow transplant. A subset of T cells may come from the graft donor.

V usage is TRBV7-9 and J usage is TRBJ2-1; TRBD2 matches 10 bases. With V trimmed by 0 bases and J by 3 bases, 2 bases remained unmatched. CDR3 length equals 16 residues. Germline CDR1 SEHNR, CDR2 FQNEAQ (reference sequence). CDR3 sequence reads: CASSLALAGVYNEQFF. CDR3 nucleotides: TGTGCCAGCAGCTTAGCTCTAGCGGGAGTCTACAATGAGCAGTTCTTC.

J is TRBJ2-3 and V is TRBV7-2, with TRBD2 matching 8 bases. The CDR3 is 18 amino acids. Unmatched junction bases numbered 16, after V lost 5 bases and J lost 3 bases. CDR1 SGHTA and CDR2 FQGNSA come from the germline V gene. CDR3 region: CASSLTATGTRSTDTQYF. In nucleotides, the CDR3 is TGTGCCAGCAGCCTTACAGCCACCGGGACTAGGTCGACAGATACGCAGTATTTT.

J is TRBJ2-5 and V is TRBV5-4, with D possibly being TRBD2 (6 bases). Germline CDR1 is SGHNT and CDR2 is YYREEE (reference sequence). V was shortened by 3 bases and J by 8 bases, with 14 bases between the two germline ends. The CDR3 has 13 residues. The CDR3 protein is CASSSTLASTQYF. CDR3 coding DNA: TGTGCCAGCAGCTCTACACTAGCTTCAACCCAGTACTTC.

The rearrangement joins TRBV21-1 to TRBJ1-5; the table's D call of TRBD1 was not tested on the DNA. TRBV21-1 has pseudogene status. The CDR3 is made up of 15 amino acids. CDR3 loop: CASSKGTRGLQPQHF. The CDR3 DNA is TGTGCCAGCAGCAAAGGGACAAGGGGTCTTCAGCCCCAGCATTTT.

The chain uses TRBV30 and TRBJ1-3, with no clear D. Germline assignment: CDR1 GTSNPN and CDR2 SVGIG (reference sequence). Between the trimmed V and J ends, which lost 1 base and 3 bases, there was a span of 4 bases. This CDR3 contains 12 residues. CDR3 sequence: CAWSDYGNTIYF. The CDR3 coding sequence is TGTGCCTGGAGTGACTATGGAAACACCATATATTTT.

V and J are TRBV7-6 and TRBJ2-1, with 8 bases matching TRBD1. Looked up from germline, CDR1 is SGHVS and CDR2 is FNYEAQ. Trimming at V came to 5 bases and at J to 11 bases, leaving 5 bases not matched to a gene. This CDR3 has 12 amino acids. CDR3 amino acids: CASSPDRVKQFF. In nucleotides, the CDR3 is TGTGCCAGCAGCCCGGACAGGGTCAAGCAGTTCTTC.

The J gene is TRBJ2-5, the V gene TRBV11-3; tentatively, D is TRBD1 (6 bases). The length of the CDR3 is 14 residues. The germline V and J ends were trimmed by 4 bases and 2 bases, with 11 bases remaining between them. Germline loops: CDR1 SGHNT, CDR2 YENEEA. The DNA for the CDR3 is TGTGCCAGCAGCTCCGGGACAAATCAAGAGACCCAGTACTTC. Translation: CASSSGTNQETQYF.

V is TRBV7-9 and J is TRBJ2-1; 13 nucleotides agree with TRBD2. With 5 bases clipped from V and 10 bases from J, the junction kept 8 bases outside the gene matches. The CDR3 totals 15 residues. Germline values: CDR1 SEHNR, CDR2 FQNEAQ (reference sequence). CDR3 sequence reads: CASSLLAGGLREQFF. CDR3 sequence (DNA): TGTGCCAGCAGCCTACTAGCGGGAGGGCTGCGGGAGCAGTTCTTC.

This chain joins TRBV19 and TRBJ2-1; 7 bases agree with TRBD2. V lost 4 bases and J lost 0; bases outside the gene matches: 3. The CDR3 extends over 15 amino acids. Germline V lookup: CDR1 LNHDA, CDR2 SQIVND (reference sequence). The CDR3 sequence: CASSSGRSSYNEQFF. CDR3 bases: TGTGCCAGTAGTAGCGGGAGAAGCTCCTACAATGAGCAGTTCTTC.

DNA of the CDR3: TGCGCCAGCAGCCTCGGACTAGCGGGGCAAGAGACCCAGTACTTC. It specifies CASSLGLAGQETQYF. The V call is TRBV5-1, the J call TRBJ2-5, with 12 nucleotides matching TRBD2. The CDR3 length is 15 residues. Germline lookup yields CDR1 SGHRS and CDR2 YFSETQ. Germline trimming cut 4 bases from V and 2 bases from J; bases unmatched to any gene: 3.

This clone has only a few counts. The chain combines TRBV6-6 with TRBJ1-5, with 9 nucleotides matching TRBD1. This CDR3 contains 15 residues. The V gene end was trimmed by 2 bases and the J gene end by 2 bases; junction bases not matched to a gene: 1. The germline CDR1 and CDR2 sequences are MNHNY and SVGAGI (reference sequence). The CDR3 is CASSYRTGGNQPQHF. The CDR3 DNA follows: TGTGCCAGCAGTTACCGGACAGGGGGCAATCAGCCCCAGCATTTT.

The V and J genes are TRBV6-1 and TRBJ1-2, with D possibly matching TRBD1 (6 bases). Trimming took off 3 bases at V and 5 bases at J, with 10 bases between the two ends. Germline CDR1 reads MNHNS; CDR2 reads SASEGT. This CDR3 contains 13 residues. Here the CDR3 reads CASSERQEYGYTF. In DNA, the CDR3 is TGTGCCAGCAGTGAGAGACAGGAATATGGCTACACCTTC.

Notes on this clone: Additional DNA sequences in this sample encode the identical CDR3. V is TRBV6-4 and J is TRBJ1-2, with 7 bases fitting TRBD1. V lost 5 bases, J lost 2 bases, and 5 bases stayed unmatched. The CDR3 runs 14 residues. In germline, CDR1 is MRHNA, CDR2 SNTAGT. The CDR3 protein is CASSPTTGNYGYTF. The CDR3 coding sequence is TGTGCCAGCAGTCCTACGACAGGGAACTATGGCTACACCTTC.

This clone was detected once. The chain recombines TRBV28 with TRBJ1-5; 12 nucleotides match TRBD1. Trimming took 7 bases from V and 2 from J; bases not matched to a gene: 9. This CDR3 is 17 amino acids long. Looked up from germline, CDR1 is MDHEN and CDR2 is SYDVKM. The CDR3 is CASIGGGTGGGNQPQHF. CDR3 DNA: TGTGCCAGCATAGGGGGTGGGACAGGGGGCGGCAATCAGCCCCAGCATTTT.

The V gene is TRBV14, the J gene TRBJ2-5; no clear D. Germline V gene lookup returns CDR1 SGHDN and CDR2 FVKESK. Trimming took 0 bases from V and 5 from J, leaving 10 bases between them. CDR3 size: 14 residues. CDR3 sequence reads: CASSQDLTSETQYF. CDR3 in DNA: TGTGCCAGCAGCCAAGATTTAACTTCGGAGACCCAGTACTTC.

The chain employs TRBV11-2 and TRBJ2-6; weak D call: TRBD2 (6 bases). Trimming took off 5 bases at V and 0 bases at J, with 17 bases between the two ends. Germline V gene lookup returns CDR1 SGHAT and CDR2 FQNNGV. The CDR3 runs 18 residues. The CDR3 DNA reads TGTGCCAGCAGCCCCTCGGGACTTCCGAGCTCTGGGGCCAACGTCCTGACTTTC. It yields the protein CASSPSGLPSSGANVLTF.

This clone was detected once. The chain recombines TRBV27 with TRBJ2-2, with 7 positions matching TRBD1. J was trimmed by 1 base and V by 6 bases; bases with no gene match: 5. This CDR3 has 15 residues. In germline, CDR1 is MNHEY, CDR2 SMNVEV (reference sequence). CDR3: CASSYRGRNTGELFF. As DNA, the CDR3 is TGTGCCAGCAGCTACAGGGGAAGGAACACCGGGGAGCTGTTTTTT.

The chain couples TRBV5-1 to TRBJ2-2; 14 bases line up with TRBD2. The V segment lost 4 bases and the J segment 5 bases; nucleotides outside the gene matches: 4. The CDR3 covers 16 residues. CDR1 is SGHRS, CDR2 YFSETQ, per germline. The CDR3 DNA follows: TGCGCCAGCAGCGGAGGACTAGCGGGGGGTACCGGGGAGCTGTTTTTT. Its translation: CASSGGLAGGTGELFF.

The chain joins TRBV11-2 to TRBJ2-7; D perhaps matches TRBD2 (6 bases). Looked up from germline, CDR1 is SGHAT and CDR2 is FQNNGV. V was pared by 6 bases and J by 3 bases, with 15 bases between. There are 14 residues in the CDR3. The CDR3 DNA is TGTGCCAGCAGGTCACCGGGCGGGGACTACGAGCAGTACTTC. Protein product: CASRSPGGDYEQYF.

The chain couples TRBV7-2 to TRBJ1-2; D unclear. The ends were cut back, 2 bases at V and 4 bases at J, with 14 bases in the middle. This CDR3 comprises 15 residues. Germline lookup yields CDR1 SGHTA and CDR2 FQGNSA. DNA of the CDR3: TGTGCCAGCAGCTTACTGTCAGGTCGGGGCTATGGCTACACCTTC. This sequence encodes CASSLLSGRGYGYTF.

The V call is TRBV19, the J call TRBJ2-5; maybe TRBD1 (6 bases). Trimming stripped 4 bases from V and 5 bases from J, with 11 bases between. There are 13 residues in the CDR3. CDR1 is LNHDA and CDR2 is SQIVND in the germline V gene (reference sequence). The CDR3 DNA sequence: TGTGCCAGTAGTACTCAGGGGTGGGAGACCCAGTACTTC. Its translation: CASSTQGWETQYF.

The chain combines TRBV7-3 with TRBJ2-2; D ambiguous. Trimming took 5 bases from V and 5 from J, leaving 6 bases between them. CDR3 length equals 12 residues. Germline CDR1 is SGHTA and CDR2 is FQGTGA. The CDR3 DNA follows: TGTGCCAGCAGCCCCCCAACCGGGGAGCTGTTTTTT. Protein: CASSPPTGELFF.

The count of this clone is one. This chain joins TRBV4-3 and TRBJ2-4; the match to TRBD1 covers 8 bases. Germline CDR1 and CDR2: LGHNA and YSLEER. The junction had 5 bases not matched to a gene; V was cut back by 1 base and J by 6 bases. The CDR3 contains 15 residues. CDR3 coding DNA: TGCGCCAGCAGCCAAGTCCGGACAGGGCTAAACATTCAGTACTTC. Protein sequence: CASSQVRTGLNIQYF.

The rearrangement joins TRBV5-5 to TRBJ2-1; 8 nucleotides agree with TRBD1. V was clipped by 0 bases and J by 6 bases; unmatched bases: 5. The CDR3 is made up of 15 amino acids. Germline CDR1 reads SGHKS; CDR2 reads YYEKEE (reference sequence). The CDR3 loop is CASSLAGQASNEQFF. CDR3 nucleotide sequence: TGTGCCAGCAGCTTGGCGGGACAGGCATCCAATGAGCAGTTCTTC.

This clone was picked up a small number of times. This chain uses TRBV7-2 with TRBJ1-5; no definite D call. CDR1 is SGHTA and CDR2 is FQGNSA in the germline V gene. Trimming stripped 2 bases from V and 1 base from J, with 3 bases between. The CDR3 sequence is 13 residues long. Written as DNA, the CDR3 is TGTGCCAGCAGCTTATCGAGCAATCAGCCCCAGCATTTT. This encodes CASSLSSNQPQHF.

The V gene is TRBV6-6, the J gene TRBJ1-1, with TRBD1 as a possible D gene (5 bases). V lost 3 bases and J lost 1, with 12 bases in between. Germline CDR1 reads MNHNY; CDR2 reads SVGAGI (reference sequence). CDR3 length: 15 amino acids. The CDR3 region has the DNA TGTGCCAGCAGTTATCCGGGGCGGGGGAACACTGAAGCTTTCTTT. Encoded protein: CASSYPGRGNTEAFF.

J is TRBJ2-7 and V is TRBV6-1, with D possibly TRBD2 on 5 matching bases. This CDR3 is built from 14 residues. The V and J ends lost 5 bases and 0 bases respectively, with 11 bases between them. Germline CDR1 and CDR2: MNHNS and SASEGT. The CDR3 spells CASSRTARSYEQYF. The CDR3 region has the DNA TGTGCCAGCAGTCGGACTGCCCGCTCCTACGAGCAGTACTTC.

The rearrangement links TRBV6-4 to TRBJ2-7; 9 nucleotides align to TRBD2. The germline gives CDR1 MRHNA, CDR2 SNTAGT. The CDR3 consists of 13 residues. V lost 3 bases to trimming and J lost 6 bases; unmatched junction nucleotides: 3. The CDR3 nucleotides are TGTGCCAGCAGTGAAAGAGCGGGAGGCGAGCAGTACTTC. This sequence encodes CASSERAGGEQYF.

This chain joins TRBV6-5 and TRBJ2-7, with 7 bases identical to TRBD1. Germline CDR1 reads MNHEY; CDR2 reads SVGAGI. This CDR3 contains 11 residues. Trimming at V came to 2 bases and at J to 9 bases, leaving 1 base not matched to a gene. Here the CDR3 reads CASSYRDRQYF. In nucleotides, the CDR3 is TGTGCCAGCAGTTACCGGGACAGGCAGTACTTC.

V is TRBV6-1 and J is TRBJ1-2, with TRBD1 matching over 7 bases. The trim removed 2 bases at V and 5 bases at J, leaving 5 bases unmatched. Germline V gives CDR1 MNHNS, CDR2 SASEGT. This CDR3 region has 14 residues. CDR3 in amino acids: CASSEIGQAYGYTF. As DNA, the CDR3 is TGTGCCAGCAGTGAAATTGGACAGGCTTATGGCTACACCTTC.

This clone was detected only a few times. The CDR3 is CASSYSSGNDGYTF. The CDR3 DNA follows: TGTGCCAGCAGTTACTCCTCCGGGAATGATGGCTACACCTTC. The V gene is TRBV6-7, the J gene TRBJ1-2, with D unclear. TRBV6-7 is recorded as an ORF, its role being uncertain. The V end was cut by 0 bases, the J end by 6 bases, with 11 bases between. This CDR3 contains 14 residues.

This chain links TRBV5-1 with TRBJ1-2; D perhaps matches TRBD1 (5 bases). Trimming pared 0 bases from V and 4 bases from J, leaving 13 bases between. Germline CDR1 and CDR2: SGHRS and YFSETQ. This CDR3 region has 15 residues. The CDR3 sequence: CASSLEAGWAYGYTF. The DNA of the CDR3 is TGCGCCAGCAGCTTGGAGGCAGGGTGGGCCTATGGCTACACCTTC.